This T cell receptor (beta chain) comes out of a study of radiotherapy plus CTLA-4 blockade in lung cancer. Study at large: For 15% to 20% of patients, objective responses occurred, and approximately 31% had disease control. Study-level results: In blood, TCR clones derived from the tumor expanded after radiotherapy plus ipilimumab.

Per the germline V gene, CDR1 is LNHDA and CDR2 is SQIVND (reference sequence). Trimming stripped 6 bases from V and 5 bases from J, with 16 bases between. This CDR3 has 14 residues. A note on this clone: Antigen specificity is unknown.

Only in-frame clones appear in the TCRdb table, and some are missing; sequencing was by immunoSEQ multiplex PCR. The repertoire has approximately 94,000 clones, approximately 78% of them found once; the top ten carry about 23%. The TCR comes from a human donor with non-small cell lung cancer that progressed on radiotherapy plus ipilimumab. V usage is TRBV19 and J usage is TRBJ2-5; D not certain. The input for sequencing was peripheral blood, taken from a patient treated with radiotherapy plus ipilimumab. Written as DNA, the CDR3 is TGTGCCAGTAGCCCAGGAAGGGATGGGGAGACCCAGTACTTC. Translated, it gives CASSPGRDGETQYF.